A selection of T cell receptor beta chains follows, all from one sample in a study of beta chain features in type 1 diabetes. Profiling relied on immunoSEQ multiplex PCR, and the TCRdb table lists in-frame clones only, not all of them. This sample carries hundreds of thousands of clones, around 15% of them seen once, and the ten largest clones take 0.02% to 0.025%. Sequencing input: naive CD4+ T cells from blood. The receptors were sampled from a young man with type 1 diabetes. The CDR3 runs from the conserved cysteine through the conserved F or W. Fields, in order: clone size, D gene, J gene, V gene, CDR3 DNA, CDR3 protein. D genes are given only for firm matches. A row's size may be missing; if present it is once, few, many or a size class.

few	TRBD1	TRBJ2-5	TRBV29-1	TGCAGCGTGGGTGGGACAGGGGGCGCGGAGACCCAGTACTTC	CSVGGTGGAETQYF
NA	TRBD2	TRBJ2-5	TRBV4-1	TGCGCCAGCAGCCAAGAGCCTAGCGGGGGGGCAGGTGAAGAGACCCAGTACTTC	CASSQEPSGGAGEETQYF
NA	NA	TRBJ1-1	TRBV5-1	TGCGCCAGCCACCCGGGACTCCAACTGAACACTGAAGCTTTCTTT	CASHPGLQLNTEAFF
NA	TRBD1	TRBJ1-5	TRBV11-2	TGTGCCAGCAGCCCGACAGGGTTCAATCAGCCCCAGCATTTT	CASSPTGFNQPQHF
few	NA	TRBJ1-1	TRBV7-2	TGTGCCAGCAGCTTGTTAGGGGGGAACACTGAAGCTTTCTTT	CASSLLGGNTEAFF
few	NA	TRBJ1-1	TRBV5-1	TGCGCCAGCAGCTTTTTACTTGATGGCACTGAAGCTTTCTTT	CASSFLLDGTEAFF
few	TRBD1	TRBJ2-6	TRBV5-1	TGCGCCAGCAGCTTAAGTCCTGACAGGGCAAACTCTGGGGCCAACGTCCTGACTTTC	CASSLSPDRANSGANVLTF
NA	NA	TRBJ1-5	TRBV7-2	TGTGCCAGCAGCCACCCGTCCTGGTATAGCAATCAGCCCCAGCATTTT	CASSHPSWYSNQPQHF
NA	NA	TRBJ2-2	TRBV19	TGTGCCAGTAGCCTAGGGACACAGAACACCGGGGAGCTGTTTTTT	CASSLGTQNTGELFF
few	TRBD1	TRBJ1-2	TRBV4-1	TGCGCCAGCAGAGGGACAGGGCGTAGGGGGGATGGCTACACCTTC	CASRGTGRRGDGYTF
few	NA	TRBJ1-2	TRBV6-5	TGTGCCAGCAGTTACTGGGCTAACTATGGCTACACCTTC	CASSYWANYGYTF
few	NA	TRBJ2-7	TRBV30	TGTGCCTGGGCCCTCATTACCCACGAGCAGTACTTC	CAWALITHEQYF
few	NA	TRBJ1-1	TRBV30	TGTGCCTGGAGTGGACAGTCGAACACTGAAGCTTTCTTT	CAWSGQSNTEAFF
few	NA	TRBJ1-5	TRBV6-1	TGTGCCAGCAGTGAGCGGAGCAATCAGCCCCAGCATTTT	CASSERSNQPQHF
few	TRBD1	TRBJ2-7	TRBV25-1	TGTGCCAGCAGTCGATTTGGACAGGGACGTTCCTACGAGCAGTACTTC	CASSRFGQGRSYEQYF
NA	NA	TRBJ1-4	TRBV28	TGTGCCAGCAGCCTTATGGGCGGAGGTGAAAAACTGTTTTTT	CASSLMGGGEKLFF
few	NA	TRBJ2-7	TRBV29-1	TGCAGCGTTTCTGACTCAGTTATCCGCTACGAGCAGTACTTC	CSVSDSVIRYEQYF
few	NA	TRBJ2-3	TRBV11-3	TGTGCCAGCAGCTTAAGGGGTTCGGTGGATACGCAGTATTTT	CASSLRGSVDTQYF
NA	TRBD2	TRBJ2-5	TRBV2	TGTGCCAGCAGTGACGAGCGGGGTTCCCAAGAGACCCAGTACTTC	CASSDERGSQETQYF
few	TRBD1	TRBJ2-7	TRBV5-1	TGCGCCAGCAGGAGGACAGGCTCCTACGAGCAGTACTTC	CASRRTGSYEQYF
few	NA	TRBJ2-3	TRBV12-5	TGTGCTAGTGGTTTAGGGGGGGGCACAGATACGCAGTATTTT	CASGLGGGTDTQYF
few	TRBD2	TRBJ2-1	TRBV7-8	TGTGCCAGCAGCCCCGGGACTAGCGGGGGGTACGAGCACAATGAGCAGTTCTTC	CASSPGTSGGYEHNEQFF
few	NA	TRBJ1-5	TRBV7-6	TGTGCCAGCAGCTTAGGACAGTCGAATCAGCCCCAGCATTTT	CASSLGQSNQPQHF
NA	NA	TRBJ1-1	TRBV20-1	TGCAGTGCTAAGGGTTGGAATGAAGCTTTCTTT	CSAKGWNEAFF
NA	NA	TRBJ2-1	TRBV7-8	TGTGCCAGCAGCCCCAGACTAGACTCCTACAATGAGCAGTTCTTC	CASSPRLDSYNEQFF
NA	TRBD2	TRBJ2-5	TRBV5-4	TGTGCCAGCAGCTTGGCCCGAACTAGCGGGGGGGCCGGAGAGACCCAGTACTTC	CASSLARTSGGAGETQYF
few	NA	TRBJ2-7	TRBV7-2	TGTGCCAGCAGCTTCTCGGCGGCCGCTCGCTACGAGCAGTACTTC	CASSFSAAARYEQYF
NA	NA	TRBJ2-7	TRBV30	TGTGCCTGGAGTGAGGGGCCCAGCGTTACCTACGAGCAGTACTTC	CAWSEGPSVTYEQYF
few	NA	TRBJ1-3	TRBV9	TGTGCCAGCAGCGTAGAAGGAAACACCATATATTTT	CASSVEGNTIYF
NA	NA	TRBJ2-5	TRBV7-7	TGTGCCAGCGGGATCGTAGGGTCTTCCCGTGAGACCCAGTACTTC	CASGIVGSSRETQYF
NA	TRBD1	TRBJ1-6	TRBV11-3	TGTGCCAGCAGCCCCGGTGGGACAGGGTACTCACCCCTCCACTTT	CASSPGGTGYSPLHF
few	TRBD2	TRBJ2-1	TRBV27	TGTGCCAGCAGATCGAGCGGGGGGCCCTACAATGAGCAGTTCTTC	CASRSSGGPYNEQFF
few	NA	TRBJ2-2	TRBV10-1	TGCGCCAGCAGTGACCAAGACACCGGGGAGCTGTTTTTT	CASSDQDTGELFF
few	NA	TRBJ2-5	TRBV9	TGTGCCAGCAGCGTAGGGGTCTTGAAGGAGCTTGGGACCCAGTACTTC	CASSVGVLKELGTQYF
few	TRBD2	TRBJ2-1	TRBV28	TGTGCCAGCAGTTTACCATCGGCTCTAGCGGGGGGGCCTAATGAGCAGTTCTTC	CASSLPSALAGGPNEQFF